A single sample gave rise to the 30 T cell receptor beta chains below, sequenced in a study of graft-versus-host responses after intestinal transplantation. These receptors have no identified antigens. TCRdb's table, derived via immunoSEQ multiplex PCR, lists solely in-frame clones and lacks some. The sample shows 80,000 to 100,000 clones, 85% to 95% of them seen only once. The sequences come from unstimulated CD8+ T cells sorted from spleen or lymph node cells, collected before transplant. All receptors derive from a human donor who was the organ donor for an intestinal transplant.

The rearrangement joins TRBV5-1 to TRBJ1-2; D is ambiguous. Germline assignment: CDR1 SGHRS and CDR2 YFSETQ. V was cut by 1 base and J by 8 bases, with 12 bases left in between. The CDR3 covers 13 residues. The CDR3 reads CASSLSQAYGYTF. CDR3 bases: TGCGCCAGCAGCTTGTCCCAGGCATACGGCTACACCTTC.

This sequence joins TRBV16 and TRBJ1-5; D gene ambiguous. Germline CDR1 and CDR2: KGHSY and FQNENV. Trimming took 3 bases from V and 6 from J, leaving 12 bases between them. The CDR3 loop spans 14 amino acids. The CDR3 protein is CASSHFLESQPQHF. CDR3 sequence (DNA): TGTGCCAGCAGCCATTTTCTGGAGAGTCAGCCCCAGCATTTT.

V is TRBV25-1 and J is TRBJ1-5, with D possibly being TRBD1 (6 bases). Deletions cut 3 bases from V and 1 base from J, with 7 bases between. Germline-derived CDR1 and CDR2 are MGHDK and SYGVNS. This CDR3 has 14 residues. CDR3 DNA sequence: TGTGCCAGCAGTGAGGGGGCGAGCAATCAGCCCCAGCATTTT. Translated: CASSEGASNQPQHF. Full variable domain (rest looked up from reference TRBV25-1 and TRBJ1-5): EADIYQTPRYLVIGTGKKITLECSQTMGHDKMYWYQQDPGMELHLIHYSYGVNSTEKGDLSSESTVSRIRTEHFPLTLESARPSHTSQYLCASSEGASNQPQHFGDGTRLSIL.

Of note for this clone: Other DNA sequences in this specimen translate into the identical CDR3. The DNA of the CDR3 is TGTGCCAGTAGCCCCCCGTTAGAGACTAATGAAAAACTGTTTTTT. It codes for CASSPPLETNEKLFF. This sequence joins TRBV28 and TRBJ1-4, with D unresolved. The CDR3 totals 15 residues. Per the germline V gene, CDR1 is MDHEN and CDR2 is SYDVKM. V was pared by 9 bases and J by 2 bases, with 16 bases between.

The CDR3 sequence is CASSEEPLNILQETQYF. The DNA of the CDR3 is TGTGCCAGCAGTGAGGAGCCTCTAAACATACTCCAAGAGACCCAGTACTTC. The V and J genes are TRBV6-1 and TRBJ2-5, with unresolved D. CDR1 and CDR2 (germline): MNHNS, SASEGT. This CDR3 is 17 amino acids long. V was shortened by 3 bases and J by 1 base, with 18 bases between the two germline ends.

The J gene is TRBJ2-5, the V gene TRBV13; no clear D gene. The J call may not be correct, given that the DNA end is closer to TRBJ2-7. In germline, CDR1 is PRHDT, CDR2 FYEKMQ (reference sequence). This CDR3 spans 13 amino acids. CDR3 loop: CASSLPSSYEQYF. The CDR3 DNA reads TGTGCCAGCAGCTTACCCAGTAGCTACGAGCAGTACTTC.

The CDR3 DNA is TGCGCCAGCAGCCAGACAGGGTCTGGAAACACTGAAGCTTTCTTT. Encoded protein: CASSQTGSGNTEAFF. This sequence joins TRBV4-1 and TRBJ1-1; 7 bases align to TRBD1. Germline V gene lookup returns CDR1 MGHRA and CDR2 YSYEKL. This CDR3 has 15 residues. The J segment lost 2 bases and the V segment lost 3 bases, leaving 6 bases of the junction unmatched.

V usage is TRBV28 and J usage is TRBJ2-7; a weak D match, TRBD2 (6 bases). Trimming took 3 bases from V and 2 from J, leaving 14 bases between them. Germline V gene sequence: CDR1 MDHEN, CDR2 SYDVKM. The CDR3 extends over 15 amino acids. In DNA, the CDR3 is TGTGCCAGCAGTTTGTGGTCGCGGGGACCCTACGAGCAGTACTTC. The encoded protein is CASSLWSRGPYEQYF.

This sequence joins TRBV5-1 and TRBJ2-7; D might be TRBD1 (5 bases). The CDR3 length is 14 residues. Trimming cost V 3 bases and J 0 bases, with 10 bases left between them. Germline assignment: CDR1 SGHRS and CDR2 YFSETQ. This CDR3 reads CASSSGHYSYEQYF. The CDR3 nucleotides read TGCGCCAGCAGCTCAGGGCATTACTCCTACGAGCAGTACTTC.

The V call is TRBV7-3, the J call TRBJ2-1; TRBD2 matches at 15 bases. The ends lost 2 bases at V and 16 bases at J; junction bases unmatched: 6. Germline CDR1 is SGHTA and CDR2 is FQGTGA. The CDR3 runs to 14 residues. In DNA, the CDR3 is TGTGCCAGCAGCTTAGGACTAGCGGGAGGGCCTAGATTCTTC. As protein: CASSLGLAGGPRFF.

This sequence joins TRBV5-4 and TRBJ2-2; D call uncertain. The germline gives CDR1 SGHNT, CDR2 YYREEE (reference sequence). Deletions cut 2 bases from V and 4 bases from J, with 6 bases between. The CDR3 contains 13 residues. The CDR3 sequence is CASSLWATGELFF. Here the CDR3 DNA reads TGTGCCAGCAGCTTATGGGCCACCGGGGAGCTGTTTTTT.

The V call is TRBV29-1, the J call TRBJ2-7, with 8 bases fitting TRBD2. This CDR3 has 14 residues. With 6 bases clipped from V and 6 bases from J, the junction kept 13 bases outside the gene matches. The germline V gene encodes CDR1 SQVTM and CDR2 ANQGSEA. For the CDR3, the DNA is TGCAGCGTGACCACGGGGGGGGCCCCCGGCGAGCAGTACTTC. This gives the protein CSVTTGGAPGEQYF.

The J gene is TRBJ2-1, the V gene TRBV4-1; D gene unclear. The CDR3 contains 12 residues. The germline CDR1 and CDR2 sequences are MGHRA and YSYEKL. The ends were cut back, 0 bases at V and 8 bases at J, with 5 bases in the middle. CDR3 nucleotide sequence: TGCGCCAGCAGCCAAGACGGAGATGAGCAGTTCTTC. This codes for CASSQDGDEQFF.

This clone has more than one count but fewer than ten. The chain recombines TRBV4-2 with TRBJ1-1; possible D gene TRBD1, 6 bases. CDR1 is LGHNA and CDR2 is YNFKEQ in the germline V gene. The length of the CDR3 is 15 residues. V was trimmed by 0 bases and J by 0 bases, leaving 8 bases between them. In DNA form, the CDR3 reads TGTGCCAGCAGCCAAGATAGGGGGATGAACACTGAAGCTTTCTTT. This sequence encodes CASSQDRGMNTEAFF.

V usage is TRBV5-5 and J usage is TRBJ2-5, with TRBD2 identical over 8 bases. Germline CDR1 is SGHKS and CDR2 is YYEKEE (reference sequence). CDR3 length: 13 amino acids. V lost 5 bases to trimming and J lost 5 bases; unmatched junction nucleotides: 5. The CDR3 DNA follows: TGTGCCAGCAGGCAAGCGGGAGAGGAGACCCAGTACTTC. Protein product: CASRQAGEETQYF.

In this sample, this clone turned up once. The chain employs TRBV5-1 and TRBJ2-7; D remains ambiguous. Trimming cost V 4 bases and J 0 bases, with 17 bases left between them. The CDR3 totals 16 residues. Germline CDR1 reads SGHRS; CDR2 reads YFSETQ. The CDR3 DNA reads TGCGCCAGCAGCCAAAACTTACGCAAGAGCTCCTACGAGCAGTACTTC. Protein sequence: CASSQNLRKSSYEQYF.

The CDR3 region is CASSFGTGADTQYF. CDR3 DNA: TGTGCCAGTAGTTTTGGGACAGGGGCAGATACGCAGTATTTT. V is TRBV19 and J is TRBJ2-3, with 10 nucleotides matching TRBD1. Trimming at V came to 5 bases and at J to 4 bases, leaving 3 bases not matched to a gene. The CDR3 length is 14 residues. The germline V gene has CDR1 LNHDA and CDR2 SQIVND (reference sequence).

This clone was counted a few times. The chain employs TRBV4-1 and TRBJ1-5; the D is unclear. V dropped 1 base and J dropped 3 bases, with 10 bases sitting between them. Germline V gives CDR1 MGHRA, CDR2 YSYEKL. The CDR3 runs 15 residues. CDR3 nucleotides: TGCGCCAGCAGCCAAGTCAATCCAGACAATCAGCCCCAGCATTTT. Encoded protein: CASSQVNPDNQPQHF.

The chain has TRBV11-2 and TRBJ2-7; TRBD2 matches at 11 bases. J lost 2 bases, V lost 3 bases, and 9 bases had no gene match. The CDR3 sequence is 17 residues long. Looked up from germline, CDR1 is SGHAT and CDR2 is FQNNGV. The CDR3 bases are TGTGCCAGCAGCTTCCAAATACTAGCGGGAGAACCCTACGAGCAGTACTTC. Translation: CASSFQILAGEPYEQYF.

The rearrangement uses TRBV7-2 and TRBJ2-1, with 9 bases identical to TRBD2. The CDR3 has 13 residues. With 5 bases clipped from V and 8 bases from J, the junction kept 4 bases outside the gene matches. Per germline, CDR1 SGHTA and CDR2 FQGNSA. The CDR3 DNA reads TGTGCCAGCAGCCTTCTAGCGGGGTATGAGCAGTTCTTC. Translated, it gives CASSLLAGYEQFF.

This chain links TRBV5-6 with TRBJ2-2, with TRBD1 as a possible D gene (5 bases). The V gene's germline CDR1 is SGHDT and CDR2 YYEEEE. The CDR3 length is 19 residues. With 0 bases removed from V and 6 bases from J, the gap between germline ends came to 24 bases. CDR3 coding DNA: TGTGCCAGCAGCTTGGAGGGGTTAGGGGCGCCGACCGTCTCCGGGGAGCTGTTTTTT. It yields the protein CASSLEGLGAPTVSGELFF.

The rearrangement uses TRBV27 and TRBJ2-7; a weak D match, TRBD2 (5 bases). The V and J ends lost 5 bases and 2 bases respectively, with 16 bases between them. Germline CDR1 is MNHEY and CDR2 is SMNVEV (reference sequence). The CDR3 contains 15 residues. Written as DNA, the CDR3 is TGTGCCAGCAGTCTAACGGTGGGCGGGCCCTACGAGCAGTACTTC. Translating it yields CASSLTVGGPYEQYF.

V usage is TRBV30 and J usage is TRBJ1-1; 9 bases map to TRBD1. CDR1 is GTSNPN and CDR2 is SVGIG in the germline V gene (reference sequence). The CDR3 runs to 13 residues. V was clipped by 3 bases and J by 5 bases; unmatched bases: 4. The CDR3 sequence is CAWSPGTGTEAFF. The DNA for the CDR3 is TGTGCCTGGAGCCCCGGGACAGGGACTGAAGCTTTCTTT.

The V gene is TRBV5-1, the J gene TRBJ1-2; D might be TRBD1 (6 bases). The CDR3 sequence is 13 residues long. CDR1 SGHRS and CDR2 YFSETQ come from the germline V gene. V was cut by 5 bases and J by 6 bases, with 14 bases left in between. CDR3 residues: CASSLPGQDGYTF. The DNA of the CDR3 is TGCGCCAGCAGTCTTCCGGGACAAGATGGCTACACCTTC.

The chain combines TRBV7-9 with TRBJ2-4; perhaps TRBD2 as D (5 bases). The length of the CDR3 is 14 residues. V lost 4 bases to trimming and J lost 4 bases, with 11 bases between them. Germline assignment: CDR1 SEHNR and CDR2 FQNEAQ (reference sequence). CDR3 in amino acids: CASSSGVVKNIQYF. The CDR3, as DNA: TGTGCCAGCAGCTCCGGGGTGGTGAAAAACATTCAGTACTTC. Complete variable domain (other parts from reference TRBV7-9 and TRBJ2-4): DTGVSQNPRHKITKRGQNVTFRCDPISEHNRLYWYRQTLGQGPEFLTYFQNEAQLEKSRLLSDRFSAERPKGSFSTLEIQRTEQGDSAMYLCASSSGVVKNIQYFGAGTRLSVL.

V gene TRBV4-1 combines with J gene TRBJ1-1, with a tentative D call TRBD1 (6 bases). The length of the CDR3 is 16 residues. Trimming took off 0 bases at V and 2 bases at J, with 13 bases between the two ends. Germline CDR1 reads MGHRA; CDR2 reads YSYEKL. CDR3 in amino acids: CASSQDPGAYNTEAFF. CDR3 bases: TGCGCCAGCAGCCAAGATCCAGGGGCCTATAACACTGAAGCTTTCTTT.

The genes are TRBV10-3 and TRBJ2-3; 9 positions match TRBD2. The CDR3 totals 17 residues. Losses at the gene ends were 4 bases for V and 2 bases for J; bases not matched to a gene: 10. Germline V gives CDR1 ENHRY, CDR2 SYGVKD. CDR3 DNA: TGTGCCATCAGTGGACTACGGACTAGCGATTTCACAGATACGCAGTATTTT. Its translation: CAISGLRTSDFTDTQYF.

The rearrangement joins TRBV7-6 to TRBJ2-6; maybe TRBD2 (6 bases). In germline, CDR1 is SGHVS, CDR2 FNYEAQ. The CDR3 consists of 16 residues. Trimming shortened V by 1 base and J by 3 bases, and 10 bases separated the two germline ends. CDR3 loop: CASSLGGEYGANVLTF. CDR3 nucleotide sequence: TGTGCCAGCAGCTTAGGGGGGGAATATGGGGCCAACGTCCTGACTTTC.

The chain combines TRBV19 with TRBJ1-1, with D unclear. Germline CDR1 and CDR2: LNHDA and SQIVND (reference sequence). This CDR3 is built from 11 residues. The CDR3 DNA reads TGTGCAGCAGAGGGTTTCACTGAAGCTTTCTTT. As protein: CAAEGFTEAFF.

The chain couples TRBV5-6 to TRBJ2-7; D call uncertain. This CDR3 spans 13 amino acids. V was shortened by 0 bases and J by 1 base, with 5 bases between the two germline ends. CDR1 and CDR2 from the germline V gene are SGHDT and YYEEEE. The CDR3 loop is CASSLGVSYEQYF. In DNA, the CDR3 is TGTGCCAGCAGCTTGGGAGTATCCTACGAGCAGTACTTC. The full variable domain, in which reference TRBV5-6 and TRBJ2-7 provide the parts outside the CDR3, is DAGVTQSPTHLIKTRGQQVTLRCSPKSGHDTVSWYQQALGQGPQFIFQYYEEEERQRGNFPDRFSGHQFPNYSSELNVNALLLGDSALYLCASSLGVSYEQYFGPGTRLTVT.